Listed below are T cell receptor beta chains from one sample, sequenced in a study of blood T cell repertoires in COVID-19. The repertoire was sequenced with immunoSEQ multiplex PCR; TCRdb's copy has only in-frame clones and lacks some. The sample holds more than 300,000 clones, about 90% seen once. Material for sequencing was PBMCs or T cells enriched from blood (not recorded which). The receptor set was obtained from a man aged 40-50 years in a cohort exposed to, infected with or recovered from COVID-19 (not recorded which). The CDR3 runs from the conserved cysteine through the conserved F or W. D genes are given only for firm matches. Not every row has a clone size; where given, it reads once, few, many or a size class.

15,TRBJ2-1,TRBV20-1,.,.,TGCAGTGCTAGTTTTTCTGTAGCGAGATACAATGAGCAGTTCTTC,CSASFSVARYNEQFF
18,TRBJ1-1,TRBV4-2,.,TRBD1,TGTGCCAGCAGCCAAGGAGGGAGACAGGGGGGAGGGAACACTGAAGCTTTCTTT,CASSQGGRQGGGNTEAFF
16,TRBJ2-1,TRBV30,.,TRBD2,TGTGCCTGGAGTAGCGGGACGCCCAGCTCCTACAATGAGCAGTTCTTC,CAWSSGTPSSYNEQFF
15,TRBJ2-1,TRBV7-2,.,TRBD2,TGTGCCAGCAGCTTATTCTCTAGCGGGAGCAATGAGCAGTTCTTC,CASSLFSSGSNEQFF
16,TRBJ2-7,TRBV7-8,.,TRBD2,TGTGCCAGCAGCTCAGGACTAGCGGGAGTTCTTTGGGAGCAGTACTTC,CASSSGLAGVLWEQYF
14,TRBJ2-7,TRBV6-5,.,TRBD1,TGTGCCAGCAGTCCCCGGGACAGGGGGTACGAGCAGTACTTC,CASSPRDRGYEQYF
11,TRBJ2-7,TRBV28,.,TRBD2,TGTTGCTGCGGGAGCTCCTACGAGCAGTACTTC,CCCGSSYEQYF
13,TRBJ2-1,TRBV14,.,.,TGTGCCAGCAGCCAAGATATGGGAGGAAGGCAGTTCTTC,CASSQDMGGRQFF
16,TRBJ2-1,TRBV5-1,.,TRBD1,TGCGCCAGCAGCTTGGGAGGGACAGGGATTTCGTATGAGCAGTTCTTC,CASSLGGTGISYEQFF
15,TRBJ1-1,TRBV19,.,.,TGTGCCAGTAGTACCGGCCGCCCTGGGACAACTGAAGCTTTCTTT,CASSTGRPGTTEAFF
14,TRBJ1-2,TRBV3-1/TRBV3-2,.,.,TGTGCCAGCAGCCAAGGGGGGCCCCACTATGGCTACACCTTC,CASSQGGPHYGYTF
15,TRBJ2-5,TRBV19,.,TRBD1,TGTGCCAGTAGTACTCTCTCCGGGACAGAAGAGACCCAGTACTTC,CASSTLSGTEETQYF
16,TRBJ2-1,TRBV24-1,.,.,TGTGCCACCAGTGCGGTCGGGACTCCAACCGGCAATGAGCAGTTCTTC,CATSAVGTPTGNEQFF
14,TRBJ2-7,TRBV9,few,.,TGTGCCAGCAGCTCGCTTGGGACTTCCTACGAGCAGTACTTC,CASSSLGTSYEQYF
16,TRBJ1-2,TRBV19,.,TRBD1,TGTGCCAGTAGTACGCACCCGACAGGGGGCGGCTATGGCTACACCTTC,CASSTHPTGGGYGYTF
14,TRBJ2-3,TRBV19,.,.,TGTGCCAGTAGTCCGGGATCGGACACAGATACGCAGTATTTT,CASSPGSDTDTQYF
15,TRBJ1-1,TRBV5-1,.,.,TGCGCCAGCAGCTTACAGGTCGGGCTGGGCACTGAAGCTTTCTTT,CASSLQVGLGTEAFF
13,TRBJ2-1,TRBV5-4,.,.,TGTGCCAGCAGCGCTGATAGAGACAATGAGCAGTTCTTC,CASSADRDNEQFF
14,TRBJ2-5,TRBV3-1/TRBV3-2,.,.,TGTGCCAGCAGCCAAGACGGCAGGGAAGAGACCCAGTACTTC,CASSQDGREETQYF
15,TRBJ2-2,TRBV10-3,.,TRBD1,TGTGCCATCAGACCCGGGACAGCGAACACCGGGGAGCTGTTTTTT,CAIRPGTANTGELFF
17,TRBJ2-1,TRBV7-9,once,TRBD2,TGTGCCAGCAGCTTAGAGGCTAGCGGGAGAAGGGTCAATGAGCAGTTCTTC,CASSLEASGRRVNEQFF
15,TRBJ1-1,TRBV4-1,once,TRBD1,TGCGCCAGCAGCCAAGTGGGACAGGGAAGGACTGAAGCTTTCTTT,CASSQVGQGRTEAFF
16,TRBJ2-3,TRBV19,.,TRBD2,TGTGCCAGTAGTAGCTCGGGACTAGGCAGTACAGATACGCAGTATTTT,CASSSSGLGSTDTQYF
13,TRBJ1-5,TRBV7-8,.,.,TGTGCCAGCAGCTTAGTCAGGGATCAGCCCCAGCATTTT,CASSLVRDQPQHF
18,TRBJ2-1,TRBV5-4,few,TRBD2,TGTGCCAGCAGCCAATCGTCAACCGGGACTAGCGGGAAGAATGAGCAGTTCTTC,CASSQSSTGTSGKNEQFF
13,TRBJ2-3,TRBV6-5,.,.,TGTGCCAGCAGTCCCCTGGAGGCAGATACGCAGTATTTT,CASSPLEADTQYF
17,TRBJ2-1,TRBV11-2,.,TRBD2,TGTGCCAGCAGCTTAGATCGGCTAGCGGGAGGGCCTAATGAGCAGTTCTTC,CASSLDRLAGGPNEQFF
13,TRBJ1-5,TRBV18,.,.,TGTGCCAGCTCGAGGGATAGCAATCAGCCCCAGCATTTT,CASSRDSNQPQHF
16,TRBJ2-5,TRBV28,.,TRBD1,TGTGCCAGCAGTTCAAATCCTCAGGGGGCGCGGGAGACCCAGTACTTC,CASSSNPQGARETQYF